The clone carrying this T cell receptor beta chain appeared a few times. The germline V gene has CDR1 LGHNA and CDR2 YSLEER. CDR3 size: 15 residues. V shed 0 bases and J shed 9 bases, with 15 bases lying between them. This sample stems from a study of response to subunit inactivated influenza vaccine. TCRdb called the RT-PCR reads again in MiXCR, with one record for every CDR3 protein. The sample shows around 250,000 distinct CDR3 sequences, 10% to 15% of them seen only once. The gene calls are TRBV4-3 and TRBJ1-5; tentative D call: TRBD1 (5 bases). The TCR sequence derives from a man in his forties or fifties who received an inactivated influenza vaccine. Sample: non-naive T cells sorted from PBMCs, taken about 14 days before vaccination. The DNA of the CDR3 is TGCGCCAGCAGCCAAGAGAGGGCAGGGAGGTGGCCCCAGCATTTT. Translated, it gives CASSQERAGRWPQHF.